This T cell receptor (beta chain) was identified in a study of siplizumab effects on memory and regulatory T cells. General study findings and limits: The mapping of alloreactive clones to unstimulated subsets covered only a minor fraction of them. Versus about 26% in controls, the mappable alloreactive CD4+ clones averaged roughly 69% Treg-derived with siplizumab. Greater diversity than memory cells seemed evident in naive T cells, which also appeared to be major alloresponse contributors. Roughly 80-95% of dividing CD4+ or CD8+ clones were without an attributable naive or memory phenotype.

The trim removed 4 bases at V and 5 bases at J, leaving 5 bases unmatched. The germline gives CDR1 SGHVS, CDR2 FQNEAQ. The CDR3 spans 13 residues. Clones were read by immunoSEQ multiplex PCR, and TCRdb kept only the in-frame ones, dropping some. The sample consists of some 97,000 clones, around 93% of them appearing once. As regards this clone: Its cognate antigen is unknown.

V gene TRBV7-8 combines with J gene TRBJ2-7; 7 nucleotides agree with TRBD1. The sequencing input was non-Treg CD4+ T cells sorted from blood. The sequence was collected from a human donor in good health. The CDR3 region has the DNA TGTGCCAGCAGCTATCGAGGGGGCGACGAGCAGTACTTC. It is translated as CASSYRGGDEQYF.